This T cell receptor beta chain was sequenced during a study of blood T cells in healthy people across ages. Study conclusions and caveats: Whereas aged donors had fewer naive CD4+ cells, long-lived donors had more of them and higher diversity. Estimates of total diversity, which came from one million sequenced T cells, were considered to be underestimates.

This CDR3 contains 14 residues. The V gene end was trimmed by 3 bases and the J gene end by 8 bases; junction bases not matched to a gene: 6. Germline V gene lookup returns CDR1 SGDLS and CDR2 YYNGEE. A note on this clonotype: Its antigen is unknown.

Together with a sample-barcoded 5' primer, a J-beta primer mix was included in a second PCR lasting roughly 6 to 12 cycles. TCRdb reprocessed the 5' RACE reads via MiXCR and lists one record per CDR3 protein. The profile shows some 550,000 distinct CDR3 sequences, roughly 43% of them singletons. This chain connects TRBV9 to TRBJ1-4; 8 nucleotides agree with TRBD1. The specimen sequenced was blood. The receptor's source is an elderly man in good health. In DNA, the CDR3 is TGTGCCAGCAGCGACGACAGGGGAGGAGAAAAACTGTTTTTT. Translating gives CASSDDRGGEKLFF.